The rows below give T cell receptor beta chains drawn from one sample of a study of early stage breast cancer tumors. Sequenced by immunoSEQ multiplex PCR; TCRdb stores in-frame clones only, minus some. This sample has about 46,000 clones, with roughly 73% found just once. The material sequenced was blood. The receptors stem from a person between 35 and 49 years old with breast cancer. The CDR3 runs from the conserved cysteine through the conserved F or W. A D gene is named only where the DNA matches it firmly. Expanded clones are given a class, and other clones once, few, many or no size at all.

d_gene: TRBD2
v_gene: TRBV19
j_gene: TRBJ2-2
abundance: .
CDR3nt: TGTGCCAGTAGTCCACTAGCGGGAGTGTTCACCGGGGAGCTGTTTTTT
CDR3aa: CASSPLAGVFTGELFF

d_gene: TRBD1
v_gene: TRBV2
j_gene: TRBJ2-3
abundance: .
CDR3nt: TGTGCCAGCAGGACCGGGACAGGGGCGACGCAGTATTTT
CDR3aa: CASRTGTGATQYF

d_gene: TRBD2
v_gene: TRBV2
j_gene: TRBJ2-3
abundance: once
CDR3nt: TGTGCCAGCAGGATGACTAGCGGGGACACAGATACGCAGTATTTT
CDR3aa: CASRMTSGDTDTQYF

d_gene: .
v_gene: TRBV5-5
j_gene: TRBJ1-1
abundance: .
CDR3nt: TGTGCCAGCAGCTTTTATGGTCCGGCCAACACTGAAGCTTTCTTT
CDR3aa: CASSFYGPANTEAFF

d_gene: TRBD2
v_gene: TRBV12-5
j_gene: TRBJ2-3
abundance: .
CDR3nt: TGTGCTAGTGGTTTGACGCACCCCGGGACTAGTTCGCAGTATTTT
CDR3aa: CASGLTHPGTSSQYF

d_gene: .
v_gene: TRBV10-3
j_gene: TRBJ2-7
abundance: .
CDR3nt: TGTGCCATCAGTGTGGGGGGTGGGATCGACGAGCAGTACTTC
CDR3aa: CAISVGGGIDEQYF

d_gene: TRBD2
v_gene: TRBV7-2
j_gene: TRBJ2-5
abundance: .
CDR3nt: TGTGCCAGCAGCAGTAGCGGGAGGTGGGAGACCCAGTACTTC
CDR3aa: CASSSSGRWETQYF

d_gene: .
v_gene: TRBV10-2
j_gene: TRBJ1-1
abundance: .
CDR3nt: TGCGCCAGCAGCGCGGGTGAACTTTCAGAAGCTTTCTTT
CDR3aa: CASSAGELSEAFF

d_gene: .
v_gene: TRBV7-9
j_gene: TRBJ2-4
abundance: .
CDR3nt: TGTGCCAGCAGCCAAGATGACAGCCTAGCCAAAAACATTCAGTACTTC
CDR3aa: CASSQDDSLAKNIQYF

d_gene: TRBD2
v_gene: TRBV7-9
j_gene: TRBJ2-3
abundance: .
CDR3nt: TGTGCCAGCAGCCCGACAATCTGGGAGCCTGGGGAGGGAGATACGCAGTATTTT
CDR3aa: CASSPTIWEPGEGDTQYF

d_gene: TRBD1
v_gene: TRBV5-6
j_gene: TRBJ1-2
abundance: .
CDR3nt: TGTGCCAGCCAATATAGGACAGGGAACTATGGCTACACCTTC
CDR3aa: CASQYRTGNYGYTF

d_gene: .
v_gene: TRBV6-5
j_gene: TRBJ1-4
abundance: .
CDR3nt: TGTGCCAGCAGGCCGGGAGGGGCTAATGAAAAACTGTTTTTT
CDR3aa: CASRPGGANEKLFF

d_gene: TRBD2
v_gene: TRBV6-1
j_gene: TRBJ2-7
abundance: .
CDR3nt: TGTGCCAGCAGTGGGGAGGCTAGCGGGCCCCTCTACGAGCAGTACTTC
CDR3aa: CASSGEASGPLYEQYF

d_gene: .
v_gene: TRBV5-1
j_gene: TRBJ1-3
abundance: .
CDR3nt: TGCGCCAGCAGCTTGGTAACAGCTGGGAGCTCTGGAAACACCATATATTTT
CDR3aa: CASSLVTAGSSGNTIYF

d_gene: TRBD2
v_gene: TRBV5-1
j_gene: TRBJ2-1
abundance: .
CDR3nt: TGCGCCAGCAGCTTGGGGACTAGCCCAGGGTACAATGAGCAGTTCTTC
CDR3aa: CASSLGTSPGYNEQFF

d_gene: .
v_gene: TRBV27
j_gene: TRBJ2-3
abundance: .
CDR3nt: TGTGCCAGCACCCCGGGCAATCCAAACACAGATACGCAGTATTTT
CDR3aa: CASTPGNPNTDTQYF

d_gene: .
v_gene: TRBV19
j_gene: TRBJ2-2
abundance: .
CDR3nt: TGTGCCAGTAGTATGGGGCCCCAGGGCATCTGGGCCGGGGAGCTGTTTTTT
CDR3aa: CASSMGPQGIWAGELFF

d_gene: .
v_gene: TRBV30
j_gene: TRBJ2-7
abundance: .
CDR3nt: TGTGCCTGGAGTGTACAGGGTCCCTACGAGCAGTACTTC
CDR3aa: CAWSVQGPYEQYF

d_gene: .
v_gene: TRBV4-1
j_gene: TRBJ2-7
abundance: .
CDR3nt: TGCGCCAGCAGCCAAACTAGGGCCTACGAGCAGTACTTC
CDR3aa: CASSQTRAYEQYF

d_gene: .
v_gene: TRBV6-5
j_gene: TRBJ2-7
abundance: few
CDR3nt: TGTGCCACCCTGGCGGGATACGAGCAGTACTTC
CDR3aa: CATLAGYEQYF

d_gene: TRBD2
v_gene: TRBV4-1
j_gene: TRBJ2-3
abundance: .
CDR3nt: TGCGCCAGCAGCCGAAGACTAGCGGGAGGGCCAGTTAGGACAGATACGCAGTATTTT
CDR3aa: CASSRRLAGGPVRTDTQYF

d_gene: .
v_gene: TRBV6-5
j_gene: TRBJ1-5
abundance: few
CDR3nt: TGTGCCAGCAGTTACTCGCCTAATCAGCCCCAGCATTTT
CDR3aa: CASSYSPNQPQHF

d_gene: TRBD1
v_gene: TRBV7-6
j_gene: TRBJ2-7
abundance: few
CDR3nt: TGTGCCAGCAGCCCAGGACAGGGTGTGACCTACGAGCAGTACTTC
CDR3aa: CASSPGQGVTYEQYF

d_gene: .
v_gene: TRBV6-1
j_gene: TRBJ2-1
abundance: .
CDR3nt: TGTGCCAGCAGTGGGCATAGCGGCAATGAGCAGTTCTTC
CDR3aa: CASSGHSGNEQFF

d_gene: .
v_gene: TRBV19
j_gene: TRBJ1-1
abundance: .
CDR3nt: TGTGCCAGTAGTGCGCCCCGGGCCGCCACTGAAGCTTTCTTT
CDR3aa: CASSAPRAATEAFF

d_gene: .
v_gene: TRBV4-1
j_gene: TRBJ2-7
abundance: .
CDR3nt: TGCGCCAGCAGCCAAGATCAAGGAGGCTACGAGCAGTACTTC
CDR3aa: CASSQDQGGYEQYF

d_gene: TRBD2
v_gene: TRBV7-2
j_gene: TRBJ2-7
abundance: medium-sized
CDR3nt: TGTGCCAGCAGCTTTCTAGCGGGGGACTCTTACGAGCAGTACTTC
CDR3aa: CASSFLAGDSYEQYF

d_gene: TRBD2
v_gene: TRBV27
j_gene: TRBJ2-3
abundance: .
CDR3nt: TGTGCCAGCAGTTCCCAGGGACTAGCGGGGTATAGCGGTACGCAGTATTTT
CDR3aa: CASSSQGLAGYSGTQYF

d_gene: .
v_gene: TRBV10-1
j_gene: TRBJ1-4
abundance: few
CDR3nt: TGCGCCAGCAGTGAATCGGGCCCTGAAAAACTGTTTTTT
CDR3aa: CASSESGPEKLFF

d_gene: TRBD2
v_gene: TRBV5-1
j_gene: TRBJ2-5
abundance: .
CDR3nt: TGCGCCAGCAGCTTGGAGCGGGGGGGTCAAGAGACCCAGTACTTC
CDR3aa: CASSLERGGQETQYF

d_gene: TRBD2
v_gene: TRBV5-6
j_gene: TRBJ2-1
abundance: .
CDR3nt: TGTGCCAGCAGCTTGGGACTAGCTAATGAGCAGTTCTTC
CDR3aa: CASSLGLANEQFF

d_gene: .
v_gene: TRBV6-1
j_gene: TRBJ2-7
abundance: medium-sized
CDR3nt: TGTGCCAGCAGTGAAGCGGGGGCGGGAGCCTCCGAGCAGTACTTC
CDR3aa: CASSEAGAGASEQYF

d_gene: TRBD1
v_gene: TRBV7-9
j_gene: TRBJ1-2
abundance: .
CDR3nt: TGTGCCAGCAGAGAAGTGGGACAGGGAAATAACTATGGCTACACCTTC
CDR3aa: CASREVGQGNNYGYTF

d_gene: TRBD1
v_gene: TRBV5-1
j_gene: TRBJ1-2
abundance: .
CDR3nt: TGCGCCAGCAGCTTGGGTCGACAGGGGGTAGAGGGCTACACCTTC
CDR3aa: CASSLGRQGVEGYTF

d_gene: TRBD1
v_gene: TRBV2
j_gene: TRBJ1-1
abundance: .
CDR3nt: TGTGCCAGCGGGGAGGACAGGGGGGGCAGTGAAGCTTTCTTT
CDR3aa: CASGEDRGGSEAFF

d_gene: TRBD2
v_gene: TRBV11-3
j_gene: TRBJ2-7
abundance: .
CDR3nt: TGTGCCAGCAGCTTTACTAGCGGGATGGGCGAGCAGTACTTC
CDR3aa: CASSFTSGMGEQYF

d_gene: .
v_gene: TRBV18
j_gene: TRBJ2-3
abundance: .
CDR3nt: TGTGCCAGCTCCCGACCGGGAACAGATACGCAGTATTTT
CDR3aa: CASSRPGTDTQYF

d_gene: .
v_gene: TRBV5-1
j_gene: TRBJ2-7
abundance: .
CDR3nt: TGCGCCAGCAGCTGGAAGGCGGGTGGCGATGTGCCTCGTGAGCAGTACTTC
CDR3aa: CASSWKAGGDVPREQYF

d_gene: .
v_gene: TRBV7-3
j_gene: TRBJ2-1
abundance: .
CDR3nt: TGTGCCAGCAGCTTAATGCCAGAGGGCTCCTACAATGAGCAGTTCTTC
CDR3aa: CASSLMPEGSYNEQFF

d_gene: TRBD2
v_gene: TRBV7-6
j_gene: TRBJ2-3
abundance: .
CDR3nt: TGTGCCAGCAGCTTAGGGCTAGCGGGGGAGGATTACACAGATACGCAGTATTTT
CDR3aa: CASSLGLAGEDYTDTQYF

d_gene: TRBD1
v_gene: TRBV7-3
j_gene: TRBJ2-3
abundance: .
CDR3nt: TGTGCCAGCAGTCCCGGGACAGGGGGCACAGATACGCAGTATTTT
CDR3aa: CASSPGTGGTDTQYF

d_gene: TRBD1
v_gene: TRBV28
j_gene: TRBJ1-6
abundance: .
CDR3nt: TGTGCCAGCAGTTTCAGTACGAACAGGGGAATTGTAGGGTCACCCCTCCACTTT
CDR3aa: CASSFSTNRGIVGSPLHF

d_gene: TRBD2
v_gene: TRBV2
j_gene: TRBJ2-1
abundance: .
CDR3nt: TGTGCCAGCAGTGGGGGGGGATACGGGAGAAATGAGCAGTTCTTC
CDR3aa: CASSGGGYGRNEQFF

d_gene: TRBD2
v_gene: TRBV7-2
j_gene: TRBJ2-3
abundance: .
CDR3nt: TGTGCCAGCAGCCTGGGACTAGCGGAGACCACAGATACGCAGTATTTT
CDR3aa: CASSLGLAETTDTQYF

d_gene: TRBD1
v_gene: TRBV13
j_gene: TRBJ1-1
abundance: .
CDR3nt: TGTGCCAGCAGCTGGGACAGGGGGAACACTGAAGCTTTCTTT
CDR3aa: CASSWDRGNTEAFF

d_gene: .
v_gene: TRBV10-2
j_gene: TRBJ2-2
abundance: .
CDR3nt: TGCGCCAGCAGTGAGTCGACAGCCGGGGAGCTGTTTTTT
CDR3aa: CASSESTAGELFF

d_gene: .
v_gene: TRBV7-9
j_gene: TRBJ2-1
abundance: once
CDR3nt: TGTGCCAGCAGCTTAGAAGTGGCCAATGAGCAGTTCTTC
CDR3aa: CASSLEVANEQFF

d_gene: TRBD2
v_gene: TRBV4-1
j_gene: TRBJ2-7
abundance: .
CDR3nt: TGCGCCAGCAGCGTTACTAGCGGGACGACCTACGAGCAGTACTTC
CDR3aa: CASSVTSGTTYEQYF

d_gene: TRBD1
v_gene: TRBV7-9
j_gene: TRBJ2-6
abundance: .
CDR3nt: TGTGCCAGCAGCTTTACCGGGACAGCGAACTCTGGGGCCAACGTCCTGACTTTC
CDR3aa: CASSFTGTANSGANVLTF

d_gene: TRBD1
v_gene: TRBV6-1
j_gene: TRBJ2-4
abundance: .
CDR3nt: TGTGCCATTCCCAGGGGGCGGCTTACCAAAAACATTCAGTACTTC
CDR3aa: CAIPRGRLTKNIQYF